The sequence of this T cell receptor beta chain was determined in a study of human T cells and chemical hapten exposure. Across the study: Each patch test put 0.01% DPC on the upper back, and results were read at 6 days.

Losses at the gene ends were 4 bases for V and 0 bases for J; bases not matched to a gene: 8. This CDR3 region has 17 residues. Germline V gene lookup returns CDR1 MDHEN and CDR2 SYDVKM. Findings and limits, study-wide: No alteration of TCRs above 1 in 1000 frequency was seen with DPC sensitization.

Time point here: pre-sensitization, week 0. Treatment reported: therapeutic diphenylcyclopropenone sensitization with weekly scalp DPC. Participating donors were patients with alopecia, aged 18 to 70 years, considered appropriate candidates for DPC. This clonotype was seen a few times. Antigen: not known. Within the library, unique molecular identifiers were attached to each individual cDNA molecule. From the RACE reads, TCRdb called clonotypes with MiXCR, one entry per CDR3 protein. The sample shows more than 70,000 distinct CDR3 sequences, 8.5% to 9% of them seen only once. The receptor was isolated from a man aged 35 to 55 with alopecia areata. Some clones in this sample may be carry-over from other donors' samples. The V gene is TRBV28, the J gene TRBJ2-2; TRBD2 agrees at 7 bases. Sample: whole blood, taken in connection with sensitization to the hapten diphenylcyclopropenone (DPC). The CDR3 loop reads CASSYQRGRTNTGELFF. In DNA, the CDR3 is TGTGCCAGCAGTTATCAGCGGGGACGTACGAACACCGGGGAGCTGTTTTTT.